This section outlines one T cell receptor (beta chain) sequence together with its context. Its matching antigen is unknown. The data originate from a study of T cell responses to AZD1222 COVID-19 vaccine. Study results and caveats: Recipients of AZD1222 seropositive at baseline numbered only 5 to 7. Repertoire sampling was restricted to post-peak T cell response timepoints. Across the whole spike, CD4 TCRs peaked at regions 160-218 and 743-854.

Sequencing used immunoSEQ multiplex PCR; TCRdb keeps in-frame clones, though not all of them. The sample lists 100,000 or so clones, roughly 90% occurring once. V lost 2 bases and J lost 5, with 15 bases in between. The CDR3 runs to 16 residues. From germline, CDR1 is LGHNA and CDR2 YNFKEQ. The sequence came from an adult in good health. Specimen: peripheral blood, collected on day 0 of AZD1222 vaccination. The chain joins TRBV4-2 to TRBJ1-4; weak D call: TRBD1 (5 bases). This CDR3 is CASSQPLAGLNEKLFF. DNA of the CDR3: TGTGCCAGCAGCCAACCCTTGGCAGGGCTGAATGAAAAACTGTTTTTT.